This record covers a single T cell receptor (beta chain). Treatment here: some 20 received Ad26.COV2.S at low or high dose, single or two shots; several received placebo; per-sample allocation not given. Specimens were obtained on day 63 following the first vaccine or placebo injection. The data were taken from a study of Ad26.COV2.S vaccination and SARS-CoV-2 variants. About the study: Intramuscular Ad26.COV2.S at 5x10^10 or 1x10^11 viral particles.

V shed 4 bases, J shed 11 bases, and the junction held 7 bases outside the gene matches. Germline assignment: CDR1 SGHRS and CDR2 YFSETQ. The length of the CDR3 is 15 residues. Assay: immunoSEQ multiplex PCR; the TCRdb copy retains only in-frame clones and omits some. The top ten clones hold approximately 1.9% of a sample with about 320,000 clones, about 86% of them seen once. The chain uses TRBV5-1 and TRBJ1-6; 12 positions match TRBD1. This clonotype was sampled from a person between 18 and 65 years old who received the Ad26.COV2.S COVID-19 vaccine or a placebo. The material sequenced was peripheral blood, taken in a trial of Ad26.COV2.S vaccine versus placebo. The DNA for the CDR3 is TGCGCCAGCAGCCCCGGGACAGGGGGCTGGGCACCCCTCCACTTT. This translates into CASSPGTGGWAPLHF.